The entry below describes one T cell receptor beta chain. Sequenced by immunoSEQ multiplex PCR; TCRdb stores in-frame clones only, minus some. Counted here are roughly 77,000 clones, more than 80% occurring once; the ten biggest clones make up approximately 4.6%. The entry originates in a study of blood T cell repertoires in COVID-19. Germline CDR1 is ENHRY and CDR2 is SYGVKD. V was trimmed by 5 bases and J by 2 bases, leaving 9 bases between them. The CDR3 has 13 residues. The TCR was taken from a woman in her 70s with acute or convalescent COVID-19. Sample: peripheral blood. This sequence joins TRBV10-3 and TRBJ1-2; D gene ambiguous. CDR3 DNA: TGTGCCATCAGTCCCCCGGGGAACTATGGCTACACCTTC. It translates to CAISPPGNYGYTF.